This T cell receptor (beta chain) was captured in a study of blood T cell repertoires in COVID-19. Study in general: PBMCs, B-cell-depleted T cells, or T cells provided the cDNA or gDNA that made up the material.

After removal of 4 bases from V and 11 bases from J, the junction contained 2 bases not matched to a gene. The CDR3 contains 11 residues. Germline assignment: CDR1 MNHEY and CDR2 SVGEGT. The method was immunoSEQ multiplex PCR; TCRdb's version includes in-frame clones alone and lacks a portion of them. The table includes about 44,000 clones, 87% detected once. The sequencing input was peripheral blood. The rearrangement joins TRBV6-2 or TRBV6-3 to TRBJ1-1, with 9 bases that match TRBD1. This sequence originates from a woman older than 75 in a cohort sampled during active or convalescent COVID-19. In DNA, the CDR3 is TGTGCCAGCAGTTTGGGGACAGGGGCTTTCTTT. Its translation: CASSLGTGAFF.